The 18 T cell receptor beta chains given below trace back to one sample, sequenced in a study of a mutant IDH1 vaccine in newly diagnosed glioma. The protocol was immunoSEQ multiplex PCR, while the TCRdb copy is restricted to in-frame clones and leaves out a portion. The sample lists roughly 71,000 clones; 80% to 90% were seen once. Stated time point: baseline, week 1 (first vaccination visit). Regarding treatment: pre-vaccination baseline after standard-of-care therapy. The source material was PBMCs, sampled from a glioma patient treated with radiotherapy, temozolomide or both. All receptors come from a young man with glioma.

The chain links TRBV5-1 to TRBJ2-3; D call uncertain. The CDR3 totals 12 residues. V dropped 2 bases and J dropped 4 bases, with 5 bases sitting between them. The germline V gene has CDR1 SGHRS and CDR2 YFSETQ. Here the CDR3 DNA reads TGCGCCAGCAGCTTTCTGGCAGATACGCAGTATTTT. Residues: CASSFLADTQYF. Full variable domain (rest looked up from reference TRBV5-1 and TRBJ2-3): KAGVTQTPRYLIKTRGQQVTLSCSPISGHRSVSWYQQTPGQGLQFLFEYFSETQRNKGNFPGRFSGRQFSNSRSEMNVSTLELGDSALYLCASSFLADTQYFGPGTRLTVL.

The rearrangement uses TRBV18 and TRBJ2-2; TRBD1 matches 9 bases. Germline CDR1 KGHSH, CDR2 LQKENI. CDR3 length: 14 residues. The V segment lost 6 bases and the J segment 1 base; nucleotides outside the gene matches: 0. The CDR3 reads CASSTGGNTGELFF. The CDR3 bases are TGTGCCAGCTCGACAGGGGGGAACACCGGGGAGCTGTTTTTT.

This chain links TRBV19 with TRBJ1-1, with 10 bases identical to TRBD1. Trimming cost V 7 bases and J 5 bases; bases outside gene matches: 7. The CDR3 contains 14 residues. CDR1 and CDR2 (germline): LNHDA, SQIVND (reference sequence). The DNA for the CDR3 is TGTGCCAGTACAGACAGGGGGCTAAAAACTGAAGCTTTCTTT. Its translation: CASTDRGLKTEAFF.

The chain carries TRBV6-5 and TRBJ2-5; D not resolved. The DNA end favors TRBJ2-7, so the J call may be wrong. The CDR3 is made up of 15 amino acids. The germline gives CDR1 MNHEY, CDR2 SVGAGI. CDR3 loop: CASRWGSRDHYEQYF. The CDR3 nucleotides read TGTGCCAGCAGATGGGGATCCCGAGACCACTACGAGCAGTACTTC.

The V gene is TRBV11-2, the J gene TRBJ2-5; the match to TRBD1 covers 10 bases. The end of the DNA aligns better with TRBJ2-7, so the J call may be wrong. The CDR3 is 17 residues long. Germline V gene data show CDR1 as SGHAT and CDR2 as FQNNGV. CDR3 nucleotides: TGTGCCAGCAGCTTAGGGACAGGGGGAATTGGCTCCTACGAGCAGTACTTC. Protein sequence: CASSLGTGGIGSYEQYF.

This clone was seen more than once but under ten times. This chain uses TRBV10-1 with TRBJ1-5, with a weak D call TRBD1 (5 bases). The germline CDR1 and CDR2 sequences are WNHNN and SYGVQD (reference sequence). The ends were cut back, 4 bases at V and 9 bases at J, with 13 bases in the middle. CDR3 size: 13 residues. The CDR3 spells CASSAGPHRPQHF. The CDR3 DNA is TGCGCCAGCAGTGCAGGGCCCCACAGGCCCCAGCATTTT.

The rearrangement joins TRBV11-1 to TRBJ1-1; D is ambiguous. CDR1 and CDR2 (germline): SGHAT, FQDESV (reference sequence). Trimming removed 4 bases from V and 2 bases from J, with 14 bases in between. This CDR3 comprises 15 residues. CDR3 region: CASSYTRGFNTEAFF. The CDR3 region has the DNA TGTGCCAGCAGCTACACCCGAGGGTTTAACACTGAAGCTTTCTTT.

This chain links TRBV6-5 with TRBJ1-2; TRBD1 matches at 7 bases. The germline gives CDR1 MNHEY, CDR2 SVGAGI. Trimming cost V 8 bases and J 3 bases; bases outside gene matches: 9. The CDR3 has 14 residues. CDR3 in DNA: TGTGCCAGCGGAACAGGGGAGTACGACTATGGCTACACCTTC. This codes for CASGTGEYDYGYTF.

This clone was seen once. This chain links TRBV25-1 with TRBJ2-5, with D possibly matching TRBD2 (6 bases). CDR1 and CDR2 (germline): MGHDK, SYGVNS. V was pared by 4 bases and J by 7 bases, with 25 bases between. CDR3 length equals 17 residues. In nucleotides, the CDR3 is TGTGCCAGCAGTGGACGGGGGATGGGGCAGGTTTCACGGACCCAGTACTTC. As protein: CASSGRGMGQVSRTQYF. The full variable domain, completed using reference TRBV25-1 and TRBJ2-5, is EADIYQTPRYLVIGTGKKITLECSQTMGHDKMYWYQQDPGMELHLIHYSYGVNSTEKGDLSSESTVSRIRTEHFPLTLESARPSHTSQYLCASSGRGMGQVSRTQYFGPGTRLLVL.

This rearrangement joins TRBV7-9 to TRBJ2-3; TRBD2 might be the D (6 bases). This CDR3 spans 15 amino acids. The V end lost 4 bases, the J end lost 2 bases, and 13 bases lay between the germline ends. The V gene's germline CDR1 is SEHNR and CDR2 FQNEAQ (reference sequence). This chain's CDR3 is CASSSDYPNTDTQYF. The CDR3, as DNA: TGTGCCAGCAGCTCGGACTACCCTAACACAGATACGCAGTATTTT.

In its sample, this clone was seen a few times. The chain has TRBV7-9 and TRBJ1-2; D uncertain. V shed 5 bases and J shed 8 bases, with 18 bases lying between them. The germline CDR1 and CDR2 sequences are SEHNR and FQNEAQ (reference sequence). The CDR3 sequence is 14 residues long. The CDR3 loop is CASSPDMLSSGYTF. The CDR3 DNA is TGTGCCAGCAGCCCAGACATGCTTTCTAGCGGCTACACCTTC.

The chain uses TRBV12-5 and TRBJ2-2; a weak D match, TRBD1 (6 bases). Trimming stripped 0 bases from V and 11 bases from J, with 13 bases between. The CDR3 covers 14 residues. CDR1 is LGHNT and CDR2 is FRNRAP in the germline V gene. The CDR3 loop is CASGLVGGSVELFF. CDR3 nucleotide sequence: TGTGCTAGTGGTTTGGTAGGGGGTTCGGTCGAGCTGTTTTTT.

There are a few counts of this clone. The V call is TRBV11-2, the J call TRBJ1-3; D is undetermined. This CDR3 is 16 amino acids long. V was trimmed by 1 base and J by 0 bases, leaving 10 bases between them. Germline CDR1 is SGHAT and CDR2 is FQNNGV. The CDR3 spells CASSLGGLSSGNTIYF. DNA of the CDR3: TGTGCCAGCAGCTTAGGAGGGCTTTCCTCTGGAAACACCATATATTTT.

This chain uses TRBV28 with TRBJ2-7, with TRBD1 matching over 10 bases. The CDR3 consists of 15 residues. Germline trimming cut 6 bases from V and 3 bases from J; bases unmatched to any gene: 8. Germline V CDR1 and CDR2: MDHEN, SYDVKM. CDR3 sequence: CASSLPGQGIYEQYF. CDR3 bases: TGTGCCAGCAGCTTACCGGGACAGGGGATCTACGAGCAGTACTTC.

The chain employs TRBV11-3 and TRBJ1-1; no clear D. This CDR3 has 15 amino acids. Trimming shortened V by 0 bases and J by 1 base, and 9 bases separated the two germline ends. Per germline, CDR1 SGHNT and CDR2 YENEEA. This chain's CDR3 is CASSLDSKANTEAFF. The DNA for the CDR3 is TGTGCCAGCAGCTTAGATAGTAAGGCGAACACTGAAGCTTTCTTT.

This chain joins TRBV5-1 and TRBJ1-4, with D hard to call. Germline loops: CDR1 SGHRS, CDR2 YFSETQ. The CDR3 contains 16 residues. V was cut by 2 bases and J by 4 bases, with 15 bases left in between. CDR3 bases: TGCGCCAGCAGCTTCAGAATGGCAGGCATTAATGAAAAACTGTTTTTT. Residues: CASSFRMAGINEKLFF.

This rearrangement joins TRBV6-1 to TRBJ2-3, with TRBD2 identical over 7 bases. Germline values: CDR1 MNHNS, CDR2 SASEGT. This CDR3 is 15 amino acids long. V lost 5 bases to trimming and J lost 4 bases; unmatched junction nucleotides: 9. Here the CDR3 reads CASSLTMGGADTQYF. The CDR3 DNA follows: TGTGCCAGCAGTCTAACAATGGGGGGGGCAGATACGCAGTATTTT.

V is TRBV5-1 and J is TRBJ1-2; 7 nucleotides agree with TRBD1. The CDR3 totals 14 residues. Germline V gene data show CDR1 as SGHRS and CDR2 as YFSETQ. After removal of 0 bases from V and 8 bases from J, the junction contained 7 bases not matched to a gene. CDR3: CASSLEGQPVGYTF. CDR3 DNA: TGCGCCAGCAGCTTGGAGGGACAGCCTGTGGGCTACACCTTC.